The rows below give T cell receptor beta chains drawn from one sample of a study of T cell repertoires in ileal Crohn's disease. Libraries were prepared by immunoSEQ multiplex PCR; TCRdb keeps only in-frame clonotypes and omits some of them. The sample includes 25,000 to 35,000 clones, roughly 81% of them seen just once. The sequenced sample consisted of ileal tissue. The receptors come from an adult with Crohn's disease. The CDR3 runs from the conserved cysteine through the conserved F or W. The D gene is left open where the match is weak. Not every row has a clone size; where given, it reads once, few, many or a size class.

J | V | D | length | size | CDR3 | DNA
TRBJ1-2 | TRBV7-9 | TRBD1 | 12 | NA | CASSATGFGYTF | TGTGCCAGCAGCGCGACAGGGTTTGGCTACACCTTC
TRBJ2-3 | TRBV12-1 | NA | 15 | NA | CASSFRRPSTDTQYF | TGTGCCAGCAGCTTTAGGCGGCCCAGCACAGATACGCAGTATTTT
TRBJ2-3 | TRBV2 | TRBD2 | 12 | NA | CASTASGDTQYF | TGTGCCAGCACCGCTAGCGGAGATACGCAGTATTTT
TRBJ2-7 | TRBV29-1 | NA | 16 | NA | CSVAPWIVGNSYEQYF | TGCAGCGTTGCTCCCTGGATAGTCGGGAACTCCTACGAGCAGTACTTC
TRBJ1-3 | TRBV5-1 | TRBD1 | 15 | NA | CASSLQGPAGNTIYF | TGCGCCAGCAGCTTACAGGGGCCGGCTGGAAACACCATATATTTT
TRBJ2-7 | TRBV4-1 | NA | 15 | NA | CASSQAQEGKYEQYF | TGCGCCAGCAGCCAAGCCCAAGAGGGCAAATACGAGCAGTACTTC
TRBJ2-5 | TRBV6-1 | TRBD2 | 14 | NA | CASSRDYGTETQYF | TGTGCCAGCAGCCGGGACTACGGTACGGAGACCCAGTACTTC
TRBJ2-3 | TRBV18 | NA | 15 | NA | CASSPRQGGADTQYF | TGTGCCAGCTCACCACGGCAGGGGGGCGCAGATACGCAGTATTTT
TRBJ1-3 | TRBV4-3 | NA | 16 | NA | CASSREQGSGGNTIYF | TGCGCCAGCAGCCGAGAACAGGGTTCGGGTGGAAACACCATATATTTT
TRBJ2-2 | TRBV5-1 | TRBD2 | 16 | NA | CASRPSGGSNTGELFF | TGCGCCAGCAGGCCTAGCGGGGGATCGAACACCGGGGAGCTGTTTTTT
TRBJ1-5 | TRBV7-2 | NA | 15 | NA | CASSFMVGGNQPQHF | TGTGCCAGCAGCTTTATGGTAGGGGGCAATCAGCCCCAGCATTTT
TRBJ2-5 | TRBV13 | TRBD1 | 14 | NA | CASSSGQGIQTQYF | TGTGCCAGCAGCTCGGGACAGGGGATACAGACCCAGTACTTC
TRBJ2-5 | TRBV30 | TRBD1 | 13 | NA | CAWSVDRGQEQYF | TGTGCCTGGAGTGTAGACAGGGGGCAAGAGCAGTACTTC
TRBJ2-7 | TRBV7-3 | NA | 15 | NA | CASSLGLQAQGEQYF | TGTGCCAGCAGCTTGGGTTTACAGGCGCAGGGTGAGCAGTACTTC
TRBJ1-2 | TRBV7-2 | TRBD1 | 13 | NA | CASSQGQGHGYTF | TGTGCCAGCAGCCAAGGACAGGGCCATGGCTACACCTTC
TRBJ1-2 | TRBV10-3 | NA | 15 | NA | CAIPLGPSEGYGYTF | TGTGCCATCCCCCTTGGACCTTCCGAGGGCTATGGCTACACCTTC
TRBJ2-7 | TRBV4-1 | NA | 18 | few | CASSQGLATGTVSYEQYF | TGCGCCAGCAGCCAAGGACTAGCGACCGGGACAGTCTCCTACGAGCAGTACTTC
TRBJ2-7 | TRBV18 | NA | 16 | once | CASSRSWGELLDEQYF | TGTGCCAGCTCTCGCTCCTGGGGCGAGCTCCTGGACGAGCAGTACTTC
TRBJ2-7 | TRBV5-1 | NA | 15 | NA | CASSLGAGSSYEQYF | TGCGCCAGCAGCTTGGGGGCAGGGTCCTCCTACGAGCAGTACTTC
TRBJ1-3 | TRBV19 | NA | 15 | NA | CASSIGGLSGNTIYF | TGTGCCAGTAGTATCGGGGGACTCTCTGGAAACACCATATATTTT
TRBJ2-5 | TRBV7-2 | TRBD2 | 16 | NA | CASSQGLAGRRETQYF | TGTGCCAGCAGCCAGGGACTAGCGGGGAGGAGAGAGACCCAGTACTTC
TRBJ1-1 | TRBV5-6 | TRBD1 | 15 | NA | CASTKRGHLNTEAFF | TGTGCCAGCACCAAAAGGGGGCACTTAAACACTGAAGCTTTCTTT
TRBJ2-5 | TRBV19 | NA | 14 | NA | CASSIRQGQETQYF | TGTGCCAGTAGTATCCGCCAGGGCCAAGAGACCCAGTACTTC
TRBJ1-2 | TRBV6-1 | TRBD1 | 15 | NA | CASSFAGTGSVGYTF | TGTGCCAGCAGTTTCGCCGGGACAGGGTCTGTCGGCTACACCTTC
TRBJ2-3 | TRBV6-1 | NA | 13 | NA | CASSERAADTQYF | TGTGCCAGCAGTGAACGTGCAGCAGATACGCAGTATTTT
TRBJ2-1 | TRBV27 | TRBD2 | 19 | NA | CASSFQPSGGAHLGNEQFF | TGTGCCAGCAGTTTTCAGCCTAGCGGGGGAGCCCATTTAGGCAATGAGCAGTTCTTC
TRBJ2-1 | TRBV29-1 | TRBD1 | 13 | NA | CSVVWDREVEQFF | TGCAGCGTTGTATGGGACAGGGAGGTTGAGCAGTTCTTC
TRBJ2-4 | TRBV6-5 | NA | 14 | few | CASHPEWAKNIQYF | TGTGCCAGCCATCCTGAGTGGGCCAAAAACATTCAGTACTTC
TRBJ2-7 | TRBV6-5 | NA | 13 | once | CASSGSLGYEQYF | TGTGCCAGCAGTGGGAGTCTGGGGTACGAGCAGTACTTC
TRBJ1-1 | TRBV7-9 | TRBD1 | 14 | NA | CASSPNRGSTEAFF | TGTGCCAGCAGTCCTAACAGGGGTTCCACTGAAGCTTTCTTT
TRBJ2-3 | TRBV10-1 | NA | 12 | NA | CATAPSGDTQYF | TGCGCCACCGCACCGTCCGGGGATACGCAGTATTTT
TRBJ1-2 | TRBV5-5 | TRBD1 | 14 | NA | CASSRTGQGHDYTF | TGTGCCAGCAGCCGCACGGGACAGGGGCATGACTACACCTTC
TRBJ1-1 | TRBV5-1 | NA | 18 | NA | CASRLTTGTPKKNTEAFF | TGCGCCAGCAGGCTTACTACCGGGACACCGAAGAAGAACACTGAAGCTTTCTTT